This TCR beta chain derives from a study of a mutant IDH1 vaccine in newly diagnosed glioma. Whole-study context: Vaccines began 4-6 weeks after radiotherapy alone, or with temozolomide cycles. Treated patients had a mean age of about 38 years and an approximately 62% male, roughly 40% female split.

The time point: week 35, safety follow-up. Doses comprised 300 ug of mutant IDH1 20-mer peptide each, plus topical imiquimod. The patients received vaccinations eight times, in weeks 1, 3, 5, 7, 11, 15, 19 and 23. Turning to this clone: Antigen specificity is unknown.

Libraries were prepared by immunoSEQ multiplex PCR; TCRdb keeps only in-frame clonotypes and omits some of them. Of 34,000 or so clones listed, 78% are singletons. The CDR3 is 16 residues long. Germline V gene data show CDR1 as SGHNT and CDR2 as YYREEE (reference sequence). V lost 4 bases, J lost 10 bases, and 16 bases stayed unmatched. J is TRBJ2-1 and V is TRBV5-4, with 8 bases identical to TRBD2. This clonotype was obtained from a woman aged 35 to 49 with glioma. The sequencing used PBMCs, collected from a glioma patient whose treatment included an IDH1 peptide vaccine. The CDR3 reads CASSPPLGGGPLEQFF. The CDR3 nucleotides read TGTGCCAGCAGCCCCCCGCTTGGCGGGGGGCCCTTAGAGCAGTTCTTC.